Sequencing of this TCR beta chain was carried out in a study of T-cell reconstitution after alpha-beta-depleted transplantation in children. The V gene's germline CDR1 is ENHRY and CDR2 SYGVKD. This CDR3 is built from 13 residues. V lost 5 bases to trimming and J lost 9 bases; unmatched junction nucleotides: 2. Using unique molecular identifiers, the investigators prepared the TCRbeta library. TCRdb used MiXCR to reprocess the PCR reads, holding one entry per CDR3 protein. The sample consists of some 840,000 distinct CDR3 sequences, roughly 15% of them appearing once. This chain uses TRBV10-3 with TRBJ2-7; 15 bases agree with TRBD2. Sequenced material: PBMCs, mostly from graft donor cells, taken 360 days after TCRalphabeta/CD19-depleted stem cell transplant. The TCR was taken from a male patient younger than 18 who had a stem cell transplant for acute lymphoblastic leukemia, so the T cells may come from the graft donor. This chain's CDR3 is CAISSGLAGGQYF. Written as DNA, the CDR3 is TGTGCCATCAGTTCGGGACTAGCGGGAGGGCAGTACTTC.